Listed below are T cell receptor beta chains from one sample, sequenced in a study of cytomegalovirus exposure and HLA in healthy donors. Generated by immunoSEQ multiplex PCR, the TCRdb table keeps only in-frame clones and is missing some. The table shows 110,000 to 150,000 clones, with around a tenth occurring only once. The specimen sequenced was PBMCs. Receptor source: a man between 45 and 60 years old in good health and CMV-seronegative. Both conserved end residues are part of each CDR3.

CASSEGRGTYGYTF	TRBJ1-2	TRBV7-8
CASSLSAAGTQYF	TRBJ2-5	TRBV7-3
CASRPLRTGNYGYTF	TRBJ1-2	TRBV11-2
CASSIQGQTANYGYTF	TRBJ1-2	TRBV19
CSVEDSFNPDTQYF	TRBJ2-3	TRBV29-1
CASSPRQSNSGNTIYF	TRBJ1-3	TRBV7-8
CASRLGTGGNEQFF	TRBJ2-1	TRBV28
CASSFRAGNNEQFF	TRBJ2-1	TRBV28
CASSYATGGYEQYF	TRBJ2-7	TRBV6-5
CASSVVGGGTRGNTIYF	TRBJ1-3	TRBV9
CASRTSGLLGEQFF	TRBJ2-1	TRBV19
CASSWTSGRSGELFF	TRBJ2-2	TRBV5-1
CASRPPGIGEKLFF	TRBJ1-4	TRBV6-5
CASSIKREQPQHF	TRBJ1-5	TRBV27
CASSGEKGSYGLFDEQYF	TRBJ2-7	TRBV6-1
CASSIGFGPGEKLFF	TRBJ1-4	TRBV19
CASSMQGGYGYTF	TRBJ1-2	TRBV5-1
CASRVENQPQHF	TRBJ1-5	TRBV19
CASSPPAGGDSPLHF	TRBJ1-6	TRBV18
CASTPGGGPISGANVLTF	TRBJ2-6	TRBV19
CASSPANLDNQPQHF	TRBJ1-5	TRBV6-6
CASKAGGRDNEQFF	TRBJ2-1	TRBV5-4
CASSATGSPKETQYF	TRBJ2-5	TRBV28
CASSSYSQRFTDTQYF	TRBJ2-3	TRBV7-9
CASSLGQNYGYTF	TRBJ1-2	TRBV7-9
CASSIVRTGAGNEQFF	TRBJ2-1	TRBV6-6
CASSQGPGGTQYF	TRBJ2-5	TRBV4-2
CASSDLTDRAGNTIYF	TRBJ1-3	TRBV25-1
CASSSRGSSGTGELFF	TRBJ2-2	TRBV11-3
CASSTGVGYAEAFF	TRBJ1-1	TRBV9
CASSWRGSTGELFF	TRBJ2-2	TRBV5-1
CAARQGDYGYTF	TRBJ1-2	TRBV10-3
CASSQVNPEGYNEQFF	TRBJ2-1	TRBV4-2
CASSVGTGFGYTF	TRBJ1-2	TRBV2
CASSLTVSGNTIYF	TRBJ1-3	TRBV5-6
CAMRTGGKNTEAFF	TRBJ1-1	TRBV6-6
CASSQDASVADTQYF	TRBJ2-3	TRBV4-1
CASSQQGTHNSPLHF	TRBJ1-6	TRBV6-6
CASSLRQIYNEQFF	TRBJ2-1	TRBV11-2
CASSVSGNTGELFF	TRBJ2-2	TRBV10-1
CASSVEGASEKLFF	TRBJ1-4	TRBV9
CASRLQRQGGQPQHF	TRBJ1-5	TRBV2
CASNRKQGLGELFF	TRBJ2-2	TRBV9
CASSETPALTGGDGYTF	TRBJ1-2	TRBV2
CASSMTTDTQYF	TRBJ2-3	TRBV7-3
CASSLGTDNEQFF	TRBJ2-1	TRBV19
CASGFFRGPTYSNQPQHF	TRBJ1-5	TRBV12-5